This T cell receptor (beta chain) was documented in a study of T cell responses to AZD1222 COVID-19 vaccine. Germline CDR1 SGHAT, CDR2 FQNNGV. The CDR3 contains 14 residues. The V and J ends lost 1 base and 6 bases respectively, with 13 bases between them. The assay was immunoSEQ multiplex PCR, and TCRdb's table has in-frame clones only and misses some. The sample has 85,000 to 90,000 clones; 91% are singletons. The chain recombines TRBV11-2 with TRBJ2-7, with unresolved D. This material consisted of peripheral blood, taken on day 0 of MenACWY control vaccination. This TCR derives from an adult in good health. CDR3 in amino acids: CASSLVLRVGEQYF. The CDR3 coding sequence is TGTGCCAGCAGCTTAGTATTAAGAGTAGGCGAGCAGTACTTC. Full variable domain (rest looked up from reference TRBV11-2 and TRBJ2-7): EAGVAQSPRYKIIEKRQSVAFWCNPISGHATLYWYQQILGQGPKLLIQFQNNGVVDDSQLPKDRFSAERLKGVDSTLKIQPAKLEDSAVYLCASSLVLRVGEQYFGPGTRLTVT.